What follows are 8 T cell receptor beta chains derived from one specimen sequenced in a study of T-cell memory formation after mild COVID-19. MiXCR, applied by TCRdb to the 5' RACE reads, yields one record per CDR3 protein. The sample lists roughly 480,000 distinct CDR3 sequences; nearly 25% were seen once. Specimen: PBMCs or a T cell subset sorted from them (not recorded which). The origin of the receptors is an adult woman who had mild COVID-19 (a few samples of this study predate the infection). Cell type and time point are not known.

In this sample, this clonotype turned up many times. The chain joins TRBV6-6 to TRBJ1-5; no reliable D call. Germline V lookup: CDR1 MNHNY, CDR2 SVGAGI (reference sequence). The CDR3 contains 13 residues. V was cut by 2 bases and J by 2 bases, with 4 bases left in between. The CDR3 loop is CASSYDRNQPQHF. The CDR3 DNA is TGTGCCAGCAGTTACGACCGCAATCAGCCCCAGCATTTT.

There are a few counts of this clonotype. The V gene is TRBV5-6, the J gene TRBJ2-7; D perhaps matches TRBD1 (5 bases). In germline, CDR1 is SGHDT, CDR2 YYEEEE. V was shortened by 4 bases and J by 2 bases, with 10 bases between the two germline ends. This CDR3 spans 13 amino acids. The CDR3 DNA follows: TGTGCCAGCAGCCCCAGGGTTCCCTACGAGCAGTACTTC. It translates to CASSPRVPYEQYF.

This clonotype was picked up a small number of times. The CDR3, as DNA: TGTGCCAGCAGCCAAGGAAGACAGGTTCCTAATGAAAAACTGTTTTTT. This sequence encodes CASSQGRQVPNEKLFF. The rearrangement joins TRBV3-1 to TRBJ1-4, with a weak D call TRBD1 (6 bases). CDR3 length equals 16 residues. V lost 1 base and J 3 bases, leaving 12 bases between the germline ends. Germline CDR1 reads LGHDT; CDR2 reads YNNKEL (reference sequence).

V usage is TRBV4-1 and J usage is TRBJ2-7, with D perhaps TRBD2 (5 bases). Trimming cost V 1 base and J 5 bases, with 9 bases left between them. The CDR3 has 13 residues. Looked up from germline, CDR1 is MGHRA and CDR2 is YSYEKL. CDR3 residues: CASSQGPGNEQYF. The CDR3 DNA reads as TGCGCCAGCAGCCAAGGGCCCGGGAACGAGCAGTACTTC.

The gene calls are TRBV14 and TRBJ2-1; the D is unclear. The CDR3 covers 13 residues. Germline V lookup: CDR1 SGHDN, CDR2 FVKESK. V was trimmed by 6 bases and J by 4 bases, leaving 10 bases between them. The CDR3 coding sequence is TGTGCCAGCAGGCGAGGTATATACAATGAGCAGTTCTTC. Translation: CASRRGIYNEQFF.

The rearrangement links TRBV9 to TRBJ1-5; D may be TRBD1 (6 bases). This CDR3 has 15 residues. CDR1 is SGDLS and CDR2 is YYNGEE in the germline V gene. V was cut by 4 bases and J by 3 bases, with 14 bases left in between. The CDR3 reads CASSKQGGVNQPQHF. Written as DNA, the CDR3 is TGTGCCAGCAGCAAACAGGGAGGCGTCAATCAGCCCCAGCATTTT.

This clonotype turned up a few times. The gene calls are TRBV5-1 and TRBJ1-1; D perhaps matches TRBD1 (6 bases). The V end lost 0 bases, the J end lost 7 bases, and 10 bases lay between the germline ends. The germline V gene encodes CDR1 SGHRS and CDR2 YFSETQ. CDR3 size: 13 residues. Written as DNA, the CDR3 is TGCGCCAGCAGCTTGGGGCAGGACAGTGAAGCTTTCTTT. The encoded protein is CASSLGQDSEAFF.

This clonotype has only a few counts. The genes are TRBV7-9 and TRBJ2-5; 7 bases agree with TRBD2. V shed 4 bases and J 3 bases; nucleotides not matched to a gene: 8. Germline V gene data show CDR1 as SEHNR and CDR2 as FQNEAQ (reference sequence). This CDR3 region has 15 residues. For the CDR3, the DNA is TGTGCCAGCAGCTCAAACCGACTAGCTGAAGAGACCCAGTACTTC. It specifies CASSSNRLAEETQYF.